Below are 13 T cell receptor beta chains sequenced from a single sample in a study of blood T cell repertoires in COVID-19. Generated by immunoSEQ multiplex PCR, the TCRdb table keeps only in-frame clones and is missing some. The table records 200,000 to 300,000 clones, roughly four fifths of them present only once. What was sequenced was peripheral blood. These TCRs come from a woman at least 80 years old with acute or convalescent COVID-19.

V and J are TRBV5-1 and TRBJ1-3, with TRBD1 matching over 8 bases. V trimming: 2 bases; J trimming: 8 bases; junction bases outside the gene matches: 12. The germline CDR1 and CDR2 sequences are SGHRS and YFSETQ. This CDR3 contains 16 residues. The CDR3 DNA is TGCGCCAGCAGCTTAACGACCGGACAGGGTCGAGACACCATATATTTT. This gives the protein CASSLTTGQGRDTIYF.

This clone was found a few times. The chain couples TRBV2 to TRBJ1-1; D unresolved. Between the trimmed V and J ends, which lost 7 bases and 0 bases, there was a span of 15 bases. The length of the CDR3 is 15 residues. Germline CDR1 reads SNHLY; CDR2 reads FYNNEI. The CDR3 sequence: CASTPPRLMNTEAFF. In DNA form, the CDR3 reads TGTGCCAGCACCCCACCGAGGCTTATGAACACTGAAGCTTTCTTT.

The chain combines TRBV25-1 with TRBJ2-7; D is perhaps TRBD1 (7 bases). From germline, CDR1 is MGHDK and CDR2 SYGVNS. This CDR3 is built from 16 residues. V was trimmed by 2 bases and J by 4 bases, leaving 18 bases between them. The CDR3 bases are TGTGCCAGCAGTGAAAGATCAGGGGGGAGATTGTACGAGCAGTACTTC. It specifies CASSERSGGRLYEQYF.

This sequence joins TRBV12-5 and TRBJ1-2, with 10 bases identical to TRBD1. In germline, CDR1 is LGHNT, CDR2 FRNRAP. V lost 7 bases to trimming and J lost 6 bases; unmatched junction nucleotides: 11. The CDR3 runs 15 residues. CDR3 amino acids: CASEDTGQGTHGYTF. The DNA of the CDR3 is TGTGCTAGTGAAGACACGGGACAGGGGACCCATGGCTACACCTTC.

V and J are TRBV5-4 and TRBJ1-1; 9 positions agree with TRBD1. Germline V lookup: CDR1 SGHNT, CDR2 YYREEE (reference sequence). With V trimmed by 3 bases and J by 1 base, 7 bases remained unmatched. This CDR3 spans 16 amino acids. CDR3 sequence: CASSSRPGQGNTEAFF. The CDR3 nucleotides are TGTGCCAGCAGCTCGAGACCGGGACAGGGGAACACTGAAGCTTTCTTT.

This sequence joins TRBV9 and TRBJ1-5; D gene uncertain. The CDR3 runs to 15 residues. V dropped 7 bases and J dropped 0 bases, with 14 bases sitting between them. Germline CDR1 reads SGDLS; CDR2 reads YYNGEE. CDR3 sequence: CASRHLEVSNQPQHF. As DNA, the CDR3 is TGTGCCAGCCGCCACCTCGAGGTTAGCAATCAGCCCCAGCATTTT.

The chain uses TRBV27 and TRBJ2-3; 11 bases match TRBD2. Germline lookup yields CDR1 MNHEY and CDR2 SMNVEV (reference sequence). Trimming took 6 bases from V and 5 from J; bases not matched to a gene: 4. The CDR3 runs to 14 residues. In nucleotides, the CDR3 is TGTGCCAGCAGCCGGGGACTAGCGGTAGATACGCAGTATTTT. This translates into CASSRGLAVDTQYF.

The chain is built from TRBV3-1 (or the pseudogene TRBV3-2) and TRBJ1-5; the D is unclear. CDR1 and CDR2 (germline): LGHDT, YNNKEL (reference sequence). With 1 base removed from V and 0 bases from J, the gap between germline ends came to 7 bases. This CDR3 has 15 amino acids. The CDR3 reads CASSQGLVSNQPQHF. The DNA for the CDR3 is TGTGCCAGCAGCCAAGGGCTAGTTAGCAATCAGCCCCAGCATTTT.

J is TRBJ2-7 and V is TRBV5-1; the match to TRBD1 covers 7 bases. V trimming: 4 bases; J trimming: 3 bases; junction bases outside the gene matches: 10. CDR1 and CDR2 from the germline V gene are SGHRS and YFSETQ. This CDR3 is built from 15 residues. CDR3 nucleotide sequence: TGCGCCAGCAGCCGAAACCCGGGACAGAGCTACGAGCAGTACTTC. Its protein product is CASSRNPGQSYEQYF.

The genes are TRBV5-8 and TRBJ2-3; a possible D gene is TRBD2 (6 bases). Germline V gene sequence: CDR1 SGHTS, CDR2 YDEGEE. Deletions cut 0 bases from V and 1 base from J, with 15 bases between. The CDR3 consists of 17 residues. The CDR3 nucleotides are TGTGCCAGCAGCTTGGGGGACTCTCTGAGTCGCACAGATACGCAGTATTTT. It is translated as CASSLGDSLSRTDTQYF.

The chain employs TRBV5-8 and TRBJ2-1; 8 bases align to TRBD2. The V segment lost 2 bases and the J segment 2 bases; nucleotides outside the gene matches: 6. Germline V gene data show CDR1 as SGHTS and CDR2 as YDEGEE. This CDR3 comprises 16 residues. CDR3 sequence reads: CASSLFSGAAYNEQFF. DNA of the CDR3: TGTGCCAGCAGCTTATTTAGCGGGGCGGCCTACAATGAGCAGTTCTTC. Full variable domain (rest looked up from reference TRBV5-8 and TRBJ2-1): EAGVTQSPTHLIKTRGQQATLRCSPISGHTSVYWYQQALGLGLQFLLWYDEGEERNRGNFPPRFSGRQFPNYSSELNVNALELEDSALYLCASSLFSGAAYNEQFFGPGTRLTVL.

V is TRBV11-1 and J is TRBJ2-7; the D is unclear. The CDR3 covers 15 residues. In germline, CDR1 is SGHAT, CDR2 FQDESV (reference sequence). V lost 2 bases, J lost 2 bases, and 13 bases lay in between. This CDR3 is CASSLLARGAYEQYF. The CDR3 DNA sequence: TGTGCCAGCAGCTTATTAGCTAGAGGCGCCTACGAGCAGTACTTC.

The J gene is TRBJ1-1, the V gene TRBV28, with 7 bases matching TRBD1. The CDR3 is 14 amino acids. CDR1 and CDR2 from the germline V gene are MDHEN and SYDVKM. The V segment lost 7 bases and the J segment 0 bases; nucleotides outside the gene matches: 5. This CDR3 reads CASNPGGLNTEAFF. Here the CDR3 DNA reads TGTGCCAGCAACCCAGGGGGATTGAACACTGAAGCTTTCTTT.